Given below is one T cell receptor beta chain in context. Its target is not known. These data originate in a study of T cell responses to AZD1222 COVID-19 vaccine. Whole-study results and caveats: Clonal diversity may have been underestimated, and the donors were mostly white British, with more females than males. Seropositive at baseline were only a handful of AZD1222 recipients. Repertoires in all cases were sampled only once the peak T cell response had passed.

TCRdb keeps only in-frame clones here, not all; method: immunoSEQ multiplex PCR. The sample has 120,000 to 150,000 clones, 80% to 90% seen once. CDR3 length equals 19 residues. With 2 bases clipped from V and 0 bases from J, the junction kept 13 bases outside the gene matches. Looked up from germline, CDR1 is LGHNA and CDR2 is YSLEER. The receptor was isolated from an adult in good health. V is TRBV4-3 and J is TRBJ2-3; 8 bases line up with TRBD2. Specimen: peripheral blood, collected on day 0 of AZD1222 vaccination. CDR3 region: CASSQRTLQPGGSTDTQYF. The CDR3 bases are TGCGCCAGCAGCCAACGGACACTACAACCGGGAGGGAGCACAGATACGCAGTATTTT.